This T cell receptor (beta chain) was identified in a study of blood T cell repertoires in COVID-19. This clone has just one count. Authors' processing steps: Reference gene primers were amplified, and this amplification served to estimate nucleated cell counts. Method: immunoSEQ multiplex PCR; TCRdb's copy keeps in-frame clones and lacks some. V and J calls and clone size follow that table, whereas D and trimming were derived from the DNA. The data show 180,000 or so clones, roughly three quarters seen once. The CDR3 extends over 14 amino acids. Germline loops: CDR1 SQVTM, CDR2 ANQGSEA. The V and J ends lost 3 bases and 5 bases, in that order; junction bases with no gene match: 8. Individuals in the exposed group had encountered a COVID-19 case within 2 weeks preceding study entry.

The rearrangement links TRBV29-1 to TRBJ1-1, with TRBD1 matching 8 bases. The clonotype comes from a man in his 60s who had been exposed to COVID-19. The sequencing sample was made of PBMCs or T cells enriched from blood (not recorded which). This chain's CDR3 is CSVDRGRFVTEAFF. CDR3 nucleotides: TGCAGCGTTGACAGGGGGCGCTTTGTAACTGAAGCTTTCTTT.